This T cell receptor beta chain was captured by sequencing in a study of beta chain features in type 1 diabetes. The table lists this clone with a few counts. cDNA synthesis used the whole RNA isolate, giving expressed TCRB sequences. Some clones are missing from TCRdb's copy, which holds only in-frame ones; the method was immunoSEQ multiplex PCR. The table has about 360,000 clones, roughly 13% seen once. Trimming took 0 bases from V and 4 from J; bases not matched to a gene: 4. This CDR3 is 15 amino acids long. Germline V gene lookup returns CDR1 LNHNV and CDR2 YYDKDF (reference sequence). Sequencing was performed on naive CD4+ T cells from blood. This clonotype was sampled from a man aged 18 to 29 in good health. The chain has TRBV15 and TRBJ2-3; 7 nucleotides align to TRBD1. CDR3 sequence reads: CATSRDRQGADTQYF. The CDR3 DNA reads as TGTGCCACCAGCAGAGATCGACAGGGCGCAGATACGCAGTATTTT.